This TCR beta chain was documented in a study of neurological immune-mediated disorders (dated by TCRdb to the late 2010s). At the level of the whole study: Among the 35 or so multiple sclerosis patients, approximately 30 had relapsing-remitting MS and 3 had secondary progressive MS. Using UMI-based sequencing, the study compared peripheral blood TCR-beta repertoires from patients with HTLV-I-associated myelopathy (HAM/TSP), patients with multiple sclerosis, and healthy controls. The roughly 100 TCR-beta libraries covered PBMC samples along with longitudinal samples, technical triplicates, and paired sorted CD4+ and CD8+ T-cell subsets. The cohort comprised 68 subjects: 15 or so HAM/TSP patients, 35 or so multiple sclerosis patients and 20 or so healthy controls.

Libraries from unsorted PBMCs were made from 2 million PBMCs kept in RNAlater at -80 degrees C until RNA extraction. Multiple sclerosis patients were enrolled in a US clinical protocol under which disease progression was evaluated by magnetic resonance imaging. Peripheral blood was subjected to Ficoll-Hypaque density gradient centrifugation to isolate PBMCs, which were then cryopreserved in liquid nitrogen. The germline V gene specifies SGHRS as CDR1 and YFSETQ as CDR2. Counted from cysteine to phenylalanine, this CDR3 has 15 amino acids. CDR3 DNA is the only sequence kept; it has 45 bases, read in frame from the first base. Cut back by 0 bases and 0 bases, the V and J ends lie 9 bases apart. There are many counts of this clonotype. The specificity of this receptor is unknown. Base quality data are lacking; no much larger clone is found one base away. cDNA was synthesized by template-switch 5'RACE using a primer carrying a 10-nucleotide random unique molecular identifier by which each TCR transcript was tagged. Every sequencing run covered 15-18 subjects and yielded more than 180 million TCR-beta sequences. The RNeasy kit was used to extract total RNA. The KAPA Real-time Library Amplification kit was used to amplify TCR-beta VDJ regions with primers targeting the TCR constant region and the 5'RACE anchor. Sample indexes and Illumina adaptors were added in a first PCR, after which library yield was increased in a second PCR. After purification with Ampure beads, the TCR product of roughly 650 bp was size-selected on a 2% E-gel SizeSelection system. Before pooling, library quality was assessed on a Bioanalyzer, concentration was determined with Qubit, and library quantification was performed with the Kapa Library Quantification kit. Libraries were sequenced paired-end 2 x 150 bp on an Illumina HiSeq 2500. To increase sequence diversity, roughly 24-30% phiX was spiked into each library pool. The original pipeline was this. The quality-filtered reads were processed with the UMI-based MiGEC pipeline, whose error correction step removed more than 90% of the raw TCR sequences. VDJ genes were aligned to IMGT germline references, and clonotypes were defined by unique CDR3 amino acid sequence plus V-J genes. VDJtools evaluated clonal expansion, Shannon diversity and CDR3 relatedness (CalcPairwiseDistances, ClusterSamples); CLCbio workbench built phylogenetic trees. Expanded clones were defined as having at least 8 unique UMIs, based on coefficient-of-variation modelling across technical triplicates. The public reads were run again by TCRdb, first through fastp at Q25 and then through MiXCR, and only productive beta chains were kept. CDR3 protein duplicates are merged, each entry listing the most common genes and DNA. The V and J calls were determined by TCRdb, not by the authors. In this sample the table shows 50,000 to 65,000 distinct CDR3 sequences, approximately 3.8% of which occur a single time. 1.6% of the sample rests with the top ten.

Overall study results and their limits: No association of the MS cluster with clinical or MRI features was observed, and the need for larger cohorts was stated by the authors. Expanded clones from different subjects shared no identical CDR3 amino acid sequences, which suggests that TCR-beta repertoires were private in all groups. In a phylogenetic analysis, the repertoires of 18 out of 34 MS patients fell into a single cluster of related CDR3 sequences, pointing to a possible signature at the repertoire level. TCR clonal expansion was highest in HAM/TSP patients and lowest in MS patients, with MS patients falling below even healthy controls.

Input material: PBMCs. The sequence links TRBV5-1 to TRBJ1-2, with no D gene named confidently. The TCR originated in a man aged 25 to 45 with multiple sclerosis. In nucleotide form, the sequence is TGCGCCAGCAGCTTGGAAAGGTTTTCTAACTATGGCTACACCTTC. This translates into CASSLERFSNYGYTF.